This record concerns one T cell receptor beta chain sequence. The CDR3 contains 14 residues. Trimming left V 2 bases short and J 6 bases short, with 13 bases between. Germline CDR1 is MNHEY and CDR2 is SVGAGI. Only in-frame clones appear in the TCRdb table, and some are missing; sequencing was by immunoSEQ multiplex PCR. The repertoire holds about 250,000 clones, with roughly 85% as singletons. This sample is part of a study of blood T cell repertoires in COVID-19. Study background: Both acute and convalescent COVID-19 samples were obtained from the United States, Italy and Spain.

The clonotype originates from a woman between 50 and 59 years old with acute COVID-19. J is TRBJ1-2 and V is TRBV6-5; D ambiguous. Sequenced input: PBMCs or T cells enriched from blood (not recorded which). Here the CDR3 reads CASSYDGVFHGYTF. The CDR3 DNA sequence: TGTGCCAGCAGTTACGACGGAGTCTTTCATGGCTACACCTTC.